This T cell receptor (beta chain) is from a study of blood T cells in healthy people across ages. Across the study: About one barcoded beta molecule per two T cells came from capture by template switching.

Trimming left V 4 bases short and J 2 bases short, with 20 bases between. The CDR3 runs 17 residues. The germline CDR1 and CDR2 sequences are SGHRS and YFSETQ. Concerning this clonotype: Its target is unknown.

With a J-beta primer mix and a sample-barcoded 5' primer, a second PCR ran about 6 to 11 cycles. MiXCR, run by TCRdb on the 5' RACE reads, gives a single entry per CDR3 protein. The data contain over 600,000 distinct CDR3 sequences, around 50% of them seen just once; the ten biggest clones take up around a sixth. Study conclusions and caveats: Strong correlation linked observed beta diversity and percent naive T cells. It was the long-lived donors that had more naive CD4+ cells and higher diversity than aged donors. Estimates based on one million T cells were treated as lower bounds.

This TCR was sampled from a man older than 75 in good health. The sample was blood. The chain has TRBV5-1 and TRBJ2-3; maybe TRBD2 (6 bases). CDR3 in DNA: TGCGCCAGCAGCGACCTCGTTGGCGGGGCTTCCACAGATACGCAGTATTTT. It is translated as CASSDLVGGASTDTQYF.